One sample yielded the 21 T cell receptor beta chains listed below, sequenced in a study of control samples from healthy donors and cancer patients. The assay was immunoSEQ multiplex PCR, and TCRdb's table has in-frame clones only and misses some. The sample comprises under 90,000 clones, 80% to 95% of which are singletons, and 5.8% rests with the top ten. Material for sequencing was blood. These receptors all stem from a woman in her sixties in good health.

The CDR3 sequence: CASSSFSGTPYEQYF. The CDR3, as DNA: TGTGCCAGCAGTTCTTTTAGCGGGACGCCCTACGAGCAGTACTTC. The chain joins TRBV27 to TRBJ2-7; 8 nucleotides agree with TRBD2. The CDR3 is 15 residues long. Germline CDR1 MNHEY, CDR2 SMNVEV (reference sequence). The trim removed 4 bases at V and 2 bases at J, leaving 7 bases unmatched.

CDR3 nucleotide sequence: TGTGCCAGCAGCGGACAGCCGAACACTGAAGCTTTCTTT. It codes for CASSGQPNTEAFF. This sequence joins TRBV11-2 and TRBJ1-1; a possible D gene is TRBD1 (6 bases). V was clipped by 5 bases and J by 1 base, with 8 bases between them. The CDR3 spans 13 residues. The V gene's germline CDR1 is SGHAT and CDR2 FQNNGV.

The gene calls are TRBV6-5 and TRBJ1-1, with TRBD1 matching over 7 bases. J gave up 1 base and V 6 bases, and 2 bases lay outside the gene matches. Germline CDR1 reads MNHEY; CDR2 reads SVGAGI. The CDR3 consists of 13 residues. The CDR3 DNA sequence: TGTGCCAGCAGACGACAGGGGAACACTGAAGCTTTCTTT. It encodes CASRRQGNTEAFF.

V usage is TRBV19 and J usage is TRBJ2-3; no definite D call. CDR3 size: 12 residues. Per germline, CDR1 LNHDA and CDR2 SQIVND (reference sequence). V gave up 4 bases and J gave up 3 bases, with 5 bases separating them. This chain's CDR3 is CASSTLTDTQYF. DNA for the CDR3: TGTGCCAGTAGTACCTTAACAGATACGCAGTATTTT.

The genes are TRBV5-5 and TRBJ1-6, with D possibly matching TRBD1 (5 bases). V was pared by 4 bases and J by 10 bases, with 15 bases between. There are 14 residues in the CDR3. Germline V CDR1 and CDR2: SGHKS, YYEKEE (reference sequence). The CDR3 DNA follows: TGTGCCAGCAGCCCAGACAGAGGTCAATCACCCCTCCACTTT. Translating gives CASSPDRGQSPLHF. The full variable domain, with the rest looked up from reference TRBV5-5 and TRBJ1-6, is DAGVTQSPTHLIKTRGQQVTLRCSPISGHKSVSWYQQVLGQGPQFIFQYYEKEERGRGNFPDRFSARQFPNYSSELNVNALLLGDSALYLCASSPDRGQSPLHFGNGTRLTVT.

The chain combines TRBV28 with TRBJ2-5; D is perhaps TRBD1 (5 bases). The V gene's germline CDR1 is MDHEN and CDR2 SYDVKM. The V end lost 7 bases, the J end lost 4 bases, and 13 bases lay between the germline ends. CDR3 size: 13 residues. CDR3 residues: CASNQGPTETQYF. The CDR3 region has the DNA TGTGCCAGCAATCAGGGTCCAACAGAGACCCAGTACTTC.

V and J are TRBV19 and TRBJ2-5; TRBD2 matches 10 bases. The ends lost 3 bases at V and 2 bases at J; junction bases unmatched: 6. Germline loops: CDR1 LNHDA, CDR2 SQIVND (reference sequence). CDR3 length equals 16 residues. This CDR3 reads CASSILAGGLQETQYF. The CDR3 nucleotides are TGTGCCAGTAGTATTTTAGCGGGAGGCCTACAAGAGACCCAGTACTTC.

The V call is TRBV19, the J call TRBJ2-7; 9 nucleotides match TRBD2. The CDR3 runs 15 residues. The germline gives CDR1 LNHDA, CDR2 SQIVND (reference sequence). Trimming cost V 8 bases and J 3 bases; bases outside gene matches: 11. The CDR3 DNA is TGTGCCAGTTTCGGGAGCGGGAGGAGCATCTACGAGCAGTACTTC. It encodes CASFGSGRSIYEQYF.

This CDR3 reads CASSREDRVDTIYF. CDR3 nucleotides: TGTGCCAGCAGCCGAGAAGACAGGGTAGACACCATATATTTT. J is TRBJ1-3 and V is TRBV4-2, with TRBD1 identical over 7 bases. V was pared by 4 bases and J by 8 bases, with 8 bases of the junction left unmatched. From germline, CDR1 is LGHNA and CDR2 YNFKEQ. The CDR3 is 14 amino acids.

This rearrangement joins TRBV4-1 to TRBJ2-1, with 7 bases lining up with TRBD2. The V segment lost 1 base and the J segment 9 bases; nucleotides outside the gene matches: 18. Germline CDR1 MGHRA, CDR2 YSYEKL. The CDR3 extends over 18 amino acids. CDR3 loop: CASSQGRGGRASVGEQFF. As DNA, the CDR3 is TGCGCCAGCAGCCAAGGTAGAGGAGGGAGGGCCTCAGTTGGTGAGCAGTTCTTC.

The CDR3 sequence: CASGRGQGSEAFF. The DNA of the CDR3 is TGTGCCAGCGGGAGGGGACAGGGTTCTGAAGCTTTCTTT. V usage is TRBV2 and J usage is TRBJ1-1; 9 positions agree with TRBD1. The CDR3 consists of 13 residues. The V gene end was trimmed by 8 bases and the J gene end by 6 bases; junction bases not matched to a gene: 7. CDR1 is SNHLY and CDR2 is FYNNEI in the germline V gene.

In regard to this clone: One end of the junction fails to match germline, which may point to a read error. The chain has TRBV6-2 or TRBV6-3 and TRBJ1-5, with 9 nucleotides matching TRBD1. Germline V gene sequence: CDR1 MNHEY, CDR2 SVGEGT. The CDR3 contains 14 residues. The CDR3 is CASSYTGGKQPQHF. In DNA, the CDR3 is TGTGCCAGCAGCTATACAGGGGGCAAACAGCCCCAGCATTTT.

The CDR3: CAISAVSGSSETQYF. CDR3 nucleotide sequence: TGTGCCATCAGTGCAGTTAGCGGGAGTTCAGAGACCCAGTACTTC. The chain links TRBV10-3 to TRBJ2-5, with 9 bases fitting TRBD2. This CDR3 spans 15 amino acids. Germline V lookup: CDR1 ENHRY, CDR2 SYGVKD. The V gene end was trimmed by 4 bases and the J gene end by 4 bases; junction bases not matched to a gene: 7.

The chain carries TRBV4-1 and TRBJ2-5, with D possibly TRBD1 on 6 matching bases. Trimming took 0 bases from V and 8 from J, leaving 10 bases between them. CDR3 length: 13 residues. Germline assignment: CDR1 MGHRA and CDR2 YSYEKL. The CDR3 nucleotides are TGCGCCAGCAGCCAAGAGGACAGACATACCCAGTACTTC. This codes for CASSQEDRHTQYF.

This chain connects TRBV6-6 to TRBJ2-7, with TRBD1 matching over 7 bases. The CDR3 is made up of 14 amino acids. V was clipped by 2 bases and J by 5 bases; unmatched bases: 6. CDR1 is MNHNY, CDR2 SVGAGI, per germline (reference sequence). CDR3 sequence (DNA): TGTGCCAGCAGTTACCGCAGGGGGACGAACGAGCAGTACTTC. Its protein product is CASSYRRGTNEQYF.

The gene calls are TRBV3-1 (or the pseudogene TRBV3-2) and TRBJ1-6; no firm D call. This CDR3 contains 17 residues. Germline V lookup: CDR1 LGHDT, CDR2 YNNKEL (reference sequence). V was clipped by 2 bases and J by 0 bases, with 11 bases between them. The CDR3 is CASSQFTQSSYNSPLHF. The CDR3 nucleotides read TGTGCCAGCAGCCAATTTACGCAGAGCTCCTATAATTCACCCCTCCACTTT.

The V call is TRBV9, the J call TRBJ1-4; TRBD1 aligns across 7 bases. CDR3 length equals 15 residues. Trimming cost V 4 bases and J 8 bases; bases outside gene matches: 11. Per the germline V gene, CDR1 is SGDLS and CDR2 is YYNGEE. This CDR3 reads CASSPPAGGDEKLFF. CDR3 in DNA: TGTGCCAGCAGCCCCCCCGCAGGGGGGGACGAAAAACTGTTTTTT.

This clone appeared once. The chain couples TRBV19 to TRBJ2-1, with D possibly being TRBD1 or TRBD2 (5 bases each). Per germline, CDR1 LNHDA and CDR2 SQIVND (reference sequence). Trimming removed 7 bases from V and 3 bases from J, with 13 bases in between. The CDR3 contains 14 residues. The CDR3 reads CASKDGTGYNEQFF. As DNA, the CDR3 is TGTGCCAGTAAGGACGGGACGGGCTACAATGAGCAGTTCTTC. Full variable domain (outside the CDR3, taken from reference TRBV19 and TRBJ2-1): DGGITQSPKYLFRKEGQNVTLSCEQNLNHDAMYWYRQDPGQGLRLIYYSQIVNDFQKGDIAEGYSVSREKKESFPLTVTSAQKNPTAFYLCASKDGTGYNEQFFGPGTRLTVL.

This chain joins TRBV19 and TRBJ2-1; 10 bases line up with TRBD2. The CDR3 is made up of 14 amino acids. CDR1 is LNHDA and CDR2 is SQIVND in the germline V gene (reference sequence). J lost 5 bases, V lost 5 bases, and 3 bases had no gene match. The CDR3 sequence is CASSGTSENNEQFF. Here the CDR3 DNA reads TGTGCCAGTAGTGGGACTAGCGAAAACAATGAGCAGTTCTTC.

The chain recombines TRBV27 with TRBJ2-2, with a tentative D call TRBD2 (5 bases). Germline CDR1 is MNHEY and CDR2 is SMNVEV (reference sequence). This CDR3 comprises 17 residues. The CDR3 DNA reads as TGTGCGTCCTCGGAGGTGCTATTCGCGGATAACACCGGGGAGCTGTTTTTT. It is translated as CASSEVLFADNTGELFF.

V is TRBV3-1 (or the pseudogene TRBV3-2) and J is TRBJ2-7; TRBD2 aligns across 7 bases. This CDR3 contains 14 residues. Germline assignment: CDR1 LGHDT and CDR2 YNNKEL (reference sequence). After removal of 0 bases from V and 2 bases from J, the junction contained 1 base not matched to a gene. CDR3: CASSQEAGPYEQYF. CDR3 DNA: TGTGCCAGCAGCCAAGAAGCGGGACCCTACGAGCAGTACTTC.